The rows below give T cell receptor beta chains drawn from one sample of a study of CD8+CD57+ T cells in acquired aplastic anemia. MiXCR, run by TCRdb on the reads, gives a single entry per CDR3 protein. The repertoire includes roughly 190,000 distinct CDR3 sequences, roughly half of them detected once, and 16% sits in the top ten. The source material was sorted CD4+, CD8+, or CD8+CD57+ T cells (not recorded which) from PBMCs. The receptors originated from a human donor in good health, serving as a control. Each CDR3 is given with its conserved first and last residue. The order of the fields is J gene, V gene, D gene, clone size, CDR3 DNA, CDR3 protein. The D gene is left open where the match is weak. Clone sizes are given selectively: once, few, many, or a class where the clone is expanded.

J gene: TRBJ1-5
V gene: TRBV7-3
D gene: -
clone size: many
CDR3 DNA: TGTGCCAGCAGCTTGATACCTTATGACACTTACATGTGGCGCAATCAGCCCCAGCATTTT
CDR3 protein: CASSLIPYDTYMWRNQPQHF

J gene: TRBJ2-1
V gene: TRBV19
D gene: TRBD1
clone size: -
CDR3 DNA: TGTGCCAGTAGTATCACAGGGGATGAGCAGTTCTTC
CDR3 protein: CASSITGDEQFF

J gene: TRBJ2-1
V gene: TRBV9
D gene: TRBD2
clone size: many
CDR3 DNA: TGTGCCAGCAGCCCCAGAGCGGGAAACTCCTACAATGAGCAGTTCTTC
CDR3 protein: CASSPRAGNSYNEQFF

J gene: TRBJ1-3
V gene: TRBV20-1
D gene: -
clone size: many
CDR3 DNA: TGCAGTGCTAGAGATCTCGGAAACACCATATATTTT
CDR3 protein: CSARDLGNTIYF

J gene: TRBJ1-2
V gene: TRBV24-1
D gene: -
clone size: -
CDR3 DNA: TGTGCCACCAGTCAGGGTACGGGAGGCTACACCTTC
CDR3 protein: CATSQGTGGYTF

J gene: TRBJ2-3
V gene: TRBV5-1
D gene: TRBD2
clone size: -
CDR3 DNA: TGCGCCGGCAGCTTGGGGGGGGGGGAACTAGATACGCAGTATTTT
CDR3 protein: CAGSLGGGELDTQYF

J gene: TRBJ1-5
V gene: TRBV20-1
D gene: -
clone size: many
CDR3 DNA: TGCAGTGCTAGTTGGAGGCCGGATCAGCCCCAGCATTTT
CDR3 protein: CSASWRPDQPQHF

J gene: TRBJ2-7
V gene: TRBV12-3/TRBV12-4
D gene: -
clone size: many
CDR3 DNA: TGTGCCAGCAGTTTAAGCTACAGGGGAGGGTCCTACGAGCAGTACTTC
CDR3 protein: CASSLSYRGGSYEQYF

J gene: TRBJ2-7
V gene: TRBV20-1
D gene: -
clone size: -
CDR3 DNA: TGCAGTGCTAGAGGGCAGACCGACTACGAGCAGTACTTC
CDR3 protein: CSARGQTDYEQYF

J gene: TRBJ2-5
V gene: TRBV6-1
D gene: -
clone size: -
CDR3 DNA: TGTGCCATCAGTTCCCGGGGCCAAAGGACCCGGTACTTC
CDR3 protein: CAISSRGQRTRYF

J gene: TRBJ2-5
V gene: TRBV7-3
D gene: TRBD2
clone size: -
CDR3 DNA: TGTGCCAGCAGCCTAGCTAGCGGGGAATCCTACAGGCAAGAGACCCAGTACTTC
CDR3 protein: CASSLASGESYRQETQYF

J gene: TRBJ1-1
V gene: TRBV7-2
D gene: -
clone size: few
CDR3 DNA: TGTGCCAGCAGCTTAAGTTCCGTGAACACTGAAGCTTTCTTT
CDR3 protein: CASSLSSVNTEAFF

J gene: TRBJ2-1
V gene: TRBV5-1
D gene: -
clone size: -
CDR3 DNA: TGCGCCAGCAGGTCTGGTACAGGCCCCTTACCAGCCAATGAGCAGTTCTTC
CDR3 protein: CASRSGTGPLPANEQFF

J gene: TRBJ1-1
V gene: TRBV29-1
D gene: -
clone size: once
CDR3 DNA: TGCAGCGTTGTCTACAACACTGAAGCTTTCTTT
CDR3 protein: CSVVYNTEAFF

J gene: TRBJ2-2
V gene: TRBV7-8
D gene: -
clone size: -
CDR3 DNA: TGTGCCAGCAGCTTAACGGTGGCGCTGGAGCTGTTTTTT
CDR3 protein: CASSLTVALELFF

J gene: TRBJ1-6
V gene: TRBV9
D gene: -
clone size: few
CDR3 DNA: TGTGCCAGCAGTGTAGTAGATCCAGGGGCCTCCTATAATTCACCCCTCCACTTT
CDR3 protein: CASSVVDPGASYNSPLHF

J gene: TRBJ2-3
V gene: TRBV5-4
D gene: TRBD2
clone size: -
CDR3 DNA: TGTGCCAGCAGCTTGTCGGGGGGTAGCACAGATACGCAGTATTTT
CDR3 protein: CASSLSGGSTDTQYF

J gene: TRBJ2-7
V gene: TRBV7-8
D gene: -
clone size: -
CDR3 DNA: TGTGCAACCGGGGGCGGGTACGAGCAGTACTTC
CDR3 protein: CATGGGYEQYF

J gene: TRBJ1-2
V gene: TRBV2
D gene: TRBD1
clone size: -
CDR3 DNA: TGTGCCAGCACAGGACAGGGGACTAACTATGGCTACACCTTC
CDR3 protein: CASTGQGTNYGYTF

J gene: TRBJ1-6
V gene: TRBV19
D gene: TRBD1
clone size: -
CDR3 DNA: TGTGCCAGTAGTATGCCGGGACAGTTGAATTCACCCCTCCACTTT
CDR3 protein: CASSMPGQLNSPLHF

J gene: TRBJ2-1
V gene: TRBV6-2/TRBV6-3
D gene: -
clone size: few
CDR3 DNA: TGTGCCAGCTACACGATTACCGGGGGTTCCTACAATGAGCAGTTCTTC
CDR3 protein: CASYTITGGSYNEQFF

J gene: TRBJ1-6
V gene: TRBV7-2
D gene: -
clone size: -
CDR3 DNA: TGTGCCAGCAGCCCCGAGTGGGGACGGGGGAATTCACCCCTCCACTTT
CDR3 protein: CASSPEWGRGNSPLHF

J gene: TRBJ2-6
V gene: TRBV20-1
D gene: TRBD1
clone size: many
CDR3 DNA: TGCAGTGCTAGAGATTTGGACAGGGGAGGTGGGGCCAACGTCCTGACTTTC
CDR3 protein: CSARDLDRGGGANVLTF

J gene: TRBJ2-1
V gene: TRBV7-9
D gene: -
clone size: many
CDR3 DNA: TGTGCCAGCAGCTTAGCCGAGCGGTTAAGCTCCTACAATGAGCAGTTCTTC
CDR3 protein: CASSLAERLSSYNEQFF

J gene: TRBJ1-5
V gene: TRBV20-1
D gene: -
clone size: few
CDR3 DNA: TGCAGTGCTAGTCCTAGCGGGGGATACCAAGAGACCCAGCATTTT
CDR3 protein: CSASPSGGYQETQHF

J gene: TRBJ1-1
V gene: TRBV12-3/TRBV12-4
D gene: -
clone size: few
CDR3 DNA: TGTGCCAGCAGTTTACAACAGGGGAACACTGAAGCTTTCTTT
CDR3 protein: CASSLQQGNTEAFF

J gene: TRBJ2-1
V gene: TRBV6-2/TRBV6-3
D gene: -
clone size: many
CDR3 DNA: TGTGCCAGCAGAGAATCCACGTACAATGAGCAGTTCTTC
CDR3 protein: CASRESTYNEQFF

J gene: TRBJ2-3
V gene: TRBV10-3
D gene: -
clone size: many
CDR3 DNA: TGTGCCATCAGTGAGTCCCGGACAGCCACAGATACGCAGTATTTT
CDR3 protein: CAISESRTATDTQYF

J gene: TRBJ1-2
V gene: TRBV20-1
D gene: TRBD1
clone size: -
CDR3 DNA: TGCAGTGCTAGAGATCAGGGGGCTGGAGGCTACACCTTC
CDR3 protein: CSARDQGAGGYTF

J gene: TRBJ2-5
V gene: TRBV24-1
D gene: -
clone size: many
CDR3 DNA: TGTGCCACCAGTGATACCGGGACCCCGTACCAAGAGACCCAGTACTTC
CDR3 protein: CATSDTGTPYQETQYF

J gene: TRBJ2-5
V gene: TRBV29-1
D gene: TRBD2
clone size: -
CDR3 DNA: TGCAGCGTTGAGAGGCGGGGGGGAGAGACCCAGTACTTC
CDR3 protein: CSVERRGGETQYF

J gene: TRBJ1-6
V gene: TRBV2
D gene: -
clone size: -
CDR3 DNA: TGTGCCAGCAGTGACCCGACGGGCGGGGGCGGCAATTCACCCCTCCACTTT
CDR3 protein: CASSDPTGGGGNSPLHF

J gene: TRBJ1-3
V gene: TRBV18
D gene: -
clone size: few
CDR3 DNA: TGTGCCAGCTCACCACAAGGGGCTGGAAACGCCATATATTTT
CDR3 protein: CASSPQGAGNAIYF

J gene: TRBJ2-7
V gene: TRBV6-2/TRBV6-3
D gene: -
clone size: many
CDR3 DNA: TGTGCCAGCAGTTACTCCGGGGGCGAGCAGTACTTC
CDR3 protein: CASSYSGGEQYF

J gene: TRBJ1-2
V gene: TRBV20-1
D gene: TRBD1
clone size: once
CDR3 DNA: TGCAGTGCTAGACTTGGGACAGGGGGAGGTGATGGCTACACCTTC
CDR3 protein: CSARLGTGGGDGYTF

J gene: TRBJ2-5
V gene: TRBV7-9
D gene: -
clone size: -
CDR3 DNA: TGTGCCAGCAGCTTACCAGTCGTGTACCAAGAGACCCAGTACTTC
CDR3 protein: CASSLPVVYQETQYF

J gene: TRBJ2-1
V gene: TRBV19
D gene: TRBD2
clone size: -
CDR3 DNA: TGTGCCAGTAGTATATCAAGAGCGGGGCGGAATGAGCAGTTCTTC
CDR3 protein: CASSISRAGRNEQFF

J gene: TRBJ2-3
V gene: TRBV6-4
D gene: -
clone size: many
CDR3 DNA: TGTGCCAGCAGCCCCGATAGTCGCGGTGGCACAGATACGCAGTATTTT
CDR3 protein: CASSPDSRGGTDTQYF

J gene: TRBJ1-4
V gene: TRBV10-3
D gene: -
clone size: many
CDR3 DNA: TGTGCCATCAGTGAGTCAATTCAGAAGGAAAAACTGTTTTTT
CDR3 protein: CAISESIQKEKLFF

J gene: TRBJ1-1
V gene: TRBV7-2
D gene: TRBD1
clone size: -
CDR3 DNA: TGTGCCAGCAGCTTAGCGGGACAGGGGGCAAACACTGAAGCTTTCTTT
CDR3 protein: CASSLAGQGANTEAFF

J gene: TRBJ2-5
V gene: TRBV11-1
D gene: -
clone size: -
CDR3 DNA: TGTGCCAGCAGAGCGGGGGTCTACAGGGGCAGGGAGACCCAGTACTTC
CDR3 protein: CASRAGVYRGRETQYF

J gene: TRBJ2-3
V gene: TRBV29-1
D gene: TRBD2
clone size: once
CDR3 DNA: TGCAGCGTGGAACGGGGGGATCCAGATACGCAGTATTTT
CDR3 protein: CSVERGDPDTQYF

J gene: TRBJ1-1
V gene: TRBV4-2
D gene: TRBD1
clone size: many
CDR3 DNA: TGTGCCAGCAGCCAAGACTCGGACAGGGTAACTGAAGCTTTCTTT
CDR3 protein: CASSQDSDRVTEAFF

J gene: TRBJ2-7
V gene: TRBV20-1
D gene: -
clone size: -
CDR3 DNA: TGCAGTGCTAGAGATAATCGGGGGGAGCAGTACTTC
CDR3 protein: CSARDNRGEQYF

J gene: TRBJ1-1
V gene: TRBV9
D gene: TRBD1
clone size: many
CDR3 DNA: TGTGCCAGCAGCTTTCAGACAGGGTGGAACACTGAAGCTTTCTTT
CDR3 protein: CASSFQTGWNTEAFF

J gene: TRBJ1-4
V gene: TRBV14
D gene: TRBD1
clone size: -
CDR3 DNA: TGTGCCAGCAGCCAAGGATTGACAGGGTATGGTGAAAAACTGTTTTTT
CDR3 protein: CASSQGLTGYGEKLFF